Shown below are 26 T cell receptor beta chains from a single sample sequenced in a study of beta chain features in type 1 diabetes. Sequenced material consisted of expressed TCRB transcripts (all of the isolated RNA was reverse transcribed). Using immunoSEQ multiplex PCR, the repertoire was profiled, and TCRdb retains in-frame clones only, with some absent. The data hold about 250,000 clones, with roughly an eighth observed a single time. Sequencing used naive CD4+ T cells from blood. The receptors stem from a woman aged 40 to 50 in good health.

The chain employs TRBV6-5 and TRBJ1-3, with D perhaps TRBD1 (5 bases). Germline V lookup: CDR1 MNHEY, CDR2 SVGAGI. The CDR3 is made up of 15 amino acids. Trimming took off 4 bases at V and 0 bases at J, with 10 bases between the two ends. In DNA, the CDR3 is TGTGCCAGCAGTTTCAGACAGAGCTCTGGAAACACCATATATTTT. Amino acid sequence: CASSFRQSSGNTIYF.

This clone was observed a handful of times. This chain joins TRBV18 and TRBJ2-7, with 12 bases matching TRBD2. CDR3 length equals 16 residues. With 3 bases clipped from V and 7 bases from J, the junction kept 10 bases outside the gene matches. Germline V gives CDR1 KGHSH, CDR2 LQKENI. CDR3 in amino acids: CASSPKLAGGFPEQYF. As DNA, the CDR3 is TGTGCCAGCTCACCTAAACTAGCGGGGGGTTTTCCGGAGCAGTACTTC. The full variable domain, rest sourced from reference TRBV18 and TRBJ2-7, is NAGVMQNPRHLVRRRGQEARLRCSPMKGHSHVYWYRQLPEEGLKFMVYLQKENIIDESGMPKERFSAEFPKEGPSILRIQQVVRGDSAAYFCASSPKLAGGFPEQYFGPGTRLTVT.

There are many counts of this clone. The rearrangement links TRBV9 to TRBJ2-7; D ambiguous. The germline CDR1 and CDR2 sequences are SGDLS and YYNGEE. The CDR3 runs 14 residues. V shed 0 bases and J shed 3 bases, with 10 bases lying between them. The chain's CDR3 is CASSVAYGDYEQYF. The CDR3 DNA sequence: TGTGCCAGCAGCGTAGCTTACGGAGACTACGAGCAGTACTTC. The full variable domain, with the rest looked up from reference TRBV9 and TRBJ2-7, is DSGVTQTPKHLITATGQRVTLRCSPRSGDLSVYWYQQSLDQGLQFLIQYYNGEERAKGNILERFSAQQFPDLHSELNLSSLELGDSALYFCASSVAYGDYEQYFGPGTRLTVT.

The chain employs TRBV5-1 and TRBJ1-1; 10 bases are shared with TRBD1. J was trimmed by 10 bases and V by 2 bases; bases with no gene match: 5. The CDR3 is 13 residues long. Germline V gene lookup returns CDR1 SGHRS and CDR2 YFSETQ. The CDR3 protein is CASSFGTGEGAFF. CDR3 DNA: TGCGCCAGCAGCTTCGGGACAGGGGAAGGAGCTTTCTTT.

V and J are TRBV12-2 and TRBJ2-2; the D call TRBD2 from the table was never checked on the DNA. TRBV12-2 is annotated as a pseudogene. The CDR3 is 18 residues long. The CDR3 protein is CASRLSGGRQTNTGELFF. In nucleotides, the CDR3 is TGTGCAAGTCGCTTATCCGGGGGGAGACAGACGAACACCGGGGAGCTGTTTTTT.

The chain links TRBV6-5 to TRBJ2-1; 7 nucleotides align to TRBD2. The CDR3 is 13 amino acids. Germline V gene sequence: CDR1 MNHEY, CDR2 SVGAGI. Trimming took 3 bases from V and 10 from J; bases not matched to a gene: 6. Here the CDR3 reads CASSYNIGGEQFF. The CDR3 coding sequence is TGTGCCAGCAGTTATAATATCGGGGGGGAGCAGTTCTTC.

This clone was picked up a small number of times. V and J are TRBV2 and TRBJ1-2; 7 bases fit TRBD1. V was pared by 2 bases and J by 3 bases, with 3 bases of the junction left unmatched. The germline V gene encodes CDR1 SNHLY and CDR2 FYNNEI. The CDR3 loop spans 14 amino acids. DNA for the CDR3: TGTGCCAGCAGTGAATTAACAGGGGACTATGGCTACACCTTC. It yields the protein CASSELTGDYGYTF.

The J gene is TRBJ1-1, the V gene TRBV19; TRBD1 agrees at 8 bases. J was trimmed by 1 base and V by 1 base; bases with no gene match: 5. This CDR3 region has 16 residues. Germline CDR1 reads LNHDA; CDR2 reads SQIVND (reference sequence). CDR3 protein: CASSIGPGGRNTEAFF. The CDR3 region has the DNA TGTGCCAGTAGTATAGGCCCAGGGGGCAGGAACACTGAAGCTTTCTTT.

CDR3 region: CASSARDREKAFF. The CDR3 region has the DNA TGTGCCAGCAGCGCGAGGGACAGGGAGAAAGCTTTCTTT. The chain carries TRBV9 and TRBJ1-1; 9 bases map to TRBD1. Germline lookup yields CDR1 SGDLS and CDR2 YYNGEE. Germline trimming cut 3 bases from V and 9 bases from J; bases unmatched to any gene: 6. CDR3 length: 13 residues.

V is TRBV27 and J is TRBJ1-1; the D gene is possibly TRBD1 (6 bases). Trimming cost V 8 bases and J 6 bases, with 16 bases left between them. The CDR3 has 13 residues. Germline CDR1 and CDR2: MNHEY and SMNVEV (reference sequence). The CDR3 nucleotides are TGTGCCAGCCACAGGGCTCCGGGCGCTGAAGCTTTCTTT. Protein: CASHRAPGAEAFF.

J is TRBJ1-5 and V is TRBV7-9; possibly TRBD1 for D (6 bases). This CDR3 contains 14 residues. Germline CDR1 and CDR2: SEHNR and FQNEAQ (reference sequence). V lost 6 bases and J lost 3, with 12 bases in between. In DNA, the CDR3 is TGTGCCAGCAGGGAGATGGGGGCCAATCAGCCCCAGCATTTT. Amino acid sequence: CASREMGANQPQHF. The variable domain in full, completed from reference TRBV7-9 and TRBJ1-5, reads DTGVSQNPRHKITKRGQNVTFRCDPISEHNRLYWYRQTLGQGPEFLTYFQNEAQLEKSRLLSDRFSAERPKGSFSTLEIQRTEQGDSAMYLCASREMGANQPQHFGDGTRLSIL.

The chain recombines TRBV4-1 with TRBJ1-5; no firm D call. Germline V lookup: CDR1 MGHRA, CDR2 YSYEKL. Trimming stripped 4 bases from V and 0 bases from J, with 10 bases between. This CDR3 region has 15 residues. The CDR3 sequence is CASSPTPGSNQPQHF. The CDR3 coding sequence is TGCGCCAGCAGCCCAACGCCCGGTAGCAATCAGCCCCAGCATTTT.

Only a few counts were recorded for this clone. The chain couples TRBV11-2 to TRBJ2-5, with D possibly being TRBD2 (5 bases). The germline V and J ends were trimmed by 8 bases and 5 bases, with 12 bases remaining between them. Per germline, CDR1 SGHAT and CDR2 FQNNGV. The CDR3 runs to 12 residues. This chain's CDR3 is CASCRPGETQYF. Here the CDR3 DNA reads TGTGCCAGCTGCCGACCGGGGGAGACCCAGTACTTC. Using reference TRBV11-2 and TRBJ2-5 for the parts outside the CDR3, the full variable domain is EAGVAQSPRYKIIEKRQSVAFWCNPISGHATLYWYQQILGQGPKLLIQFQNNGVVDDSQLPKDRFSAERLKGVDSTLKIQPAKLEDSAVYLCASCRPGETQYFGPGTRLLVL.

The rearrangement joins TRBV5-6 to TRBJ1-3, with a weak D call TRBD1 (5 bases). CDR3 length: 15 amino acids. Germline V gene lookup returns CDR1 SGHDT and CDR2 YYEEEE. Trimming left V 1 base short and J 0 bases short, with 8 bases between. The CDR3 DNA follows: TGTGCCAGCAGCTTGAGCAGGGCCTCTGGAAACACCATATATTTT. It yields the protein CASSLSRASGNTIYF.

The gene calls are TRBV6-5 and TRBJ1-5, with 9 bases fitting TRBD1. Per the germline V gene, CDR1 is MNHEY and CDR2 is SVGAGI. There are 15 residues in the CDR3. V dropped 6 bases and J dropped 7; count of bases not matched to a gene: 10. The CDR3 sequence is CASSTTGGREQPQHF. The CDR3 region has the DNA TGTGCCAGCAGCACGACAGGGGGAAGAGAACAGCCCCAGCATTTT.

The gene calls are TRBV19 and TRBJ2-2; no reliable D call. The CDR3 consists of 13 residues. V was pared by 5 bases and J by 3 bases, with 7 bases between. In germline, CDR1 is LNHDA, CDR2 SQIVND (reference sequence). The CDR3 region is CASSLTYTGELFF. CDR3 nucleotide sequence: TGTGCCAGTAGTCTGACTTACACCGGGGAGCTGTTTTTT. The full variable domain, its missing parts supplied by reference TRBV19 and TRBJ2-2, is DGGITQSPKYLFRKEGQNVTLSCEQNLNHDAMYWYRQDPGQGLRLIYYSQIVNDFQKGDIAEGYSVSREKKESFPLTVTSAQKNPTAFYLCASSLTYTGELFFGEGSRLTVL.

This clone has more than one count but fewer than ten. V gene TRBV28 combines with J gene TRBJ1-1; D may be TRBD1 (5 bases). The CDR3 spans 15 residues. V shed 6 bases and J shed 4 bases, with 18 bases lying between them. Germline V gene lookup returns CDR1 MDHEN and CDR2 SYDVKM. The CDR3 coding sequence is TGTGCCAGCAGCCTCGGGGGGGGTTTGGGCACTGAAGCTTTCTTT. This codes for CASSLGGGLGTEAFF.

The chain joins TRBV14 to TRBJ2-1; a weak D match, TRBD1 (6 bases). Germline loops: CDR1 SGHDN, CDR2 FVKESK. The CDR3 spans 13 residues. V gave up 4 bases and J gave up 9 bases, with 13 bases separating them. The CDR3: CASSLQGWVEQFF. In DNA, the CDR3 is TGTGCCAGCAGCCTCCAGGGGTGGGTTGAGCAGTTCTTC.

V and J are TRBV12-5 and TRBJ2-1; D may be TRBD2 (5 bases). The CDR3 has 12 amino acids. CDR1 and CDR2 (germline): LGHNT, FRNRAP. The V gene lost 6 bases and the J gene lost 13 bases, with 16 bases spanning the gap. The CDR3 DNA sequence: TGTGCTAGTGGATCTCGACCCAGCGGCCAGTTCTTC. Protein product: CASGSRPSGQFF.

J is TRBJ2-3 and V is TRBV7-2; the match to TRBD1 covers 8 bases. With V trimmed by 5 bases and J by 2 bases, 6 bases remained unmatched. Germline assignment: CDR1 SGHTA and CDR2 FQGNSA. This CDR3 has 15 residues. CDR3 sequence reads: CASSAWTGTTDTQYF. CDR3 nucleotide sequence: TGTGCCAGCAGCGCCTGGACAGGGACCACAGATACGCAGTATTTT.

As DNA, the CDR3 is TGTGCCAGCTCATTACAGGGGGGAGGCGAAAAACTGTTTTTT. Encoded protein: CASSLQGGGEKLFF. The chain has TRBV18 and TRBJ1-4, with 8 positions matching TRBD1. Unmatched junction bases numbered 7, after V lost 5 bases and J lost 8 bases. From germline, CDR1 is KGHSH and CDR2 LQKENI. This CDR3 has 14 residues.

This sequence joins TRBV7-9 and TRBJ1-4, with 9 bases aligning to TRBD1. V lost 5 bases, J lost 5 bases, and 3 bases stayed unmatched. The length of the CDR3 is 14 residues. CDR1 is SEHNR, CDR2 FQNEAQ, per germline (reference sequence). The CDR3 region has the DNA TGTGCCAGCAGCCCCGGGACAGGGAATGAAAAACTGTTTTTT. Protein product: CASSPGTGNEKLFF.

The J gene is TRBJ2-1, the V gene TRBV7-2; 7 bases line up with TRBD1. The CDR3 length is 16 residues. V gave up 4 bases and J gave up 4 bases; unmatched junction bases: 10. Germline loops: CDR1 SGHTA, CDR2 FQGNSA. In DNA form, the CDR3 reads TGTGCCAGCAGCTCTGCCGGGACAGAGCTATACAATGAGCAGTTCTTC. Translating it yields CASSSAGTELYNEQFF.

The table lists this clone with a few counts. The chain recombines TRBV18 with TRBJ2-5, with D tentatively TRBD2 (6 bases). V lost 0 bases, J lost 3 bases, and 23 bases lay in between. This CDR3 has 19 amino acids. The germline gives CDR1 KGHSH, CDR2 LQKENI. DNA for the CDR3: TGTGCCAGCTCACCACCGTCTGGGGGGATGACCTGGGGAGAAGAGACCCAGTACTTC. Translating gives CASSPPSGGMTWGEETQYF.

Ten or more counts support this clone. This chain connects TRBV23-1 to TRBJ1-5; 7 nucleotides agree with TRBD1. TRBV23-1 is classed as an ORF, of uncertain function. The CDR3 extends over 15 amino acids. After removal of 2 bases from V and 6 bases from J, the junction contained 7 bases not matched to a gene. The CDR3 loop is CASSQLGGSGQPQHF. As DNA, the CDR3 is TGCGCCAGCAGTCAACTAGGGGGCTCGGGTCAGCCCCAGCATTTT.

This clone was seen a handful of times. This rearrangement joins TRBV7-9 to TRBJ2-7, with TRBD2 matching 7 bases. There are 14 residues in the CDR3. Losses at the gene ends were 1 base for V and 5 bases for J; bases not matched to a gene: 5. CDR1 SEHNR and CDR2 FQNEAQ come from the germline V gene (reference sequence). The CDR3 coding sequence is TGTGCCAGCAGCTTAGGGCAGGGAGGGGACGAGCAGTACTTC. It specifies CASSLGQGGDEQYF.